The 18 T cell receptor beta chains below were found in one sample sequenced in a study of glioma-infiltrating T cells. Using RNA template, CDR3s of TCR alpha and beta were amplified with iRepertoire arm-PCR. MiXCR, applied by TCRdb to the multiplex PCR reads, yields one record per CDR3 protein. Altogether a few hundred thousand distinct CDR3 sequences are present, more than 35% being singletons, with the ten largest covering 12%. Sequencing input: glioma tissue, nonneoplastic brain tissue, or PBMCs (not recorded which). These receptors all stem from a human donor with low-grade glioma or glioblastoma, undergoing nonglioma brain surgery, or in good health (not recorded which).

The chain is built from TRBV5-4 and TRBJ2-5; TRBD2 matches 11 bases. Germline V gives CDR1 SGHNT, CDR2 YYREEE (reference sequence). The CDR3 contains 16 residues. J was trimmed by 2 bases and V by 3 bases; bases with no gene match: 6. The CDR3: CASSSWTSGSQETQYF. In DNA form, the CDR3 reads TGTGCCAGCAGCTCCTGGACTAGCGGGTCACAAGAGACCCAGTACTTC.

Remarks on this clonotype: At one of its ends the junction is not consistent with the germline gene, which may arise from a read error. The rearrangement uses TRBV20-1 and TRBJ1-4; the D is unclear. The V gene's germline CDR1 is DFQATT and CDR2 SNEGSKA (reference sequence). CDR3 size: 15 residues. In nucleotides, the CDR3 is TGCAGTGCTAGAGAGGGAACAGCAACTAATGAAAAACTGTCTTTT. Amino acids: CSAREGTATNEKLSF.

Only a few counts were recorded for this clonotype. This sequence joins TRBV6-6 and TRBJ1-1; 8 bases agree with TRBD1. CDR1 MNHNY and CDR2 SVGAGI come from the germline V gene (reference sequence). CDR3 size: 17 residues. V was pared by 2 bases and J by 1 base, with 9 bases of the junction left unmatched. The CDR3 sequence: CASSYPQGEGWNTEAFF. DNA of the CDR3: TGTGCCAGCAGTTACCCACAGGGGGAAGGATGGAACACTGAAGCTTTCTTT.

Remarks on this clonotype: A read error may be the cause here, since a much bigger clone is one base away. This chain joins TRBV6-6 and TRBJ1-6, with a tentative D call TRBD1 (5 bases). The CDR3 consists of 14 residues. V was cut by 8 bases and J by 9 bases, with 17 bases left in between. In germline, CDR1 is MNHNY, CDR2 SVGAGI (reference sequence). The CDR3 DNA reads TGTGCCAGCGACATTGACGGGGGAAGTTCACCCCTCCACTTT. The encoded protein is CASDIDGGSSPLHF.

For this clonotype: This clone may be a read error of a much larger clone one base away. The chain employs TRBV28 and TRBJ2-1; 9 bases are a match to TRBD2. The germline CDR1 and CDR2 sequences are MDHEN and SYDVKM. The CDR3 has 14 amino acids. In nucleotides, the CDR3 is TGTGCCAGCCGTAGCGGGAGCTCCTACAATAAGCAGTTCTTC. This encodes CASRSGSSYNKQFF.

This clonotype was found a few times. The chain has TRBV4-3 and TRBJ1-1; D remains ambiguous. Trimming pared 0 bases from V and 0 bases from J, leaving 8 bases between. Germline V CDR1 and CDR2: LGHNA, YSLEER. The CDR3 runs 15 residues. In nucleotides, the CDR3 is TGCGCCAGCAGCCAAGATGTTCTGCTGAACACTGAAGCTTTCTTT. Its translation is CASSQDVLLNTEAFF.

This clonotype came up a few times. This chain links TRBV27 with TRBJ1-5; 9 bases agree with TRBD1. V was clipped by 6 bases and J by 4 bases; unmatched bases: 13. CDR1 and CDR2 (germline): MNHEY, SMNVEV (reference sequence). The CDR3 has 17 amino acids. The CDR3 bases are TGTGCCAGCAGCAGGACAGGGGCACTATTAAATAATCAGCCCCAGCATTTT. Its protein is CASSRTGALLNNQPQHF.

Note on this clonotype: A much larger clone sits a single nucleotide away, making a read error possible. This rearrangement joins TRBV20-1 to TRBJ2-1; D ambiguous. Trimming removed 0 bases from V and 2 bases from J, with 14 bases in between. From germline, CDR1 is DFQATT and CDR2 SNEGSKA (reference sequence). This CDR3 comprises 16 residues. CDR3 nucleotide sequence: TGCAGTGCTAGAGACACCACCTGGGCAACCTACAATGAGCAGTTCTTC. It specifies CSARDTTWATYNEQFF.

This clonotype was picked up many times. The rearrangement joins TRBV27 to TRBJ1-2; D is perhaps TRBD1 (6 bases). Germline V gene lookup returns CDR1 MNHEY and CDR2 SMNVEV (reference sequence). CDR3 size: 13 residues. The V and J ends lost 5 bases and 4 bases respectively, with 11 bases between them. CDR3 residues: CASSPQGSYGYTF. The CDR3, as DNA: TGTGCCAGCAGTCCCCAGGGGAGCTATGGCTACACCTTC.

This clonotype occurred a few times. The chain is built from TRBV7-2 and TRBJ2-7; 11 bases are a match to TRBD2. Trimming removed 2 bases from V and 5 bases from J; junction bases left unmatched: 5. CDR3 size: 15 residues. Per germline, CDR1 SGHTA and CDR2 FQGNSA. The DNA of the CDR3 is TGTGCCAGCAGCTTATTAGCGGGAGGGCCCGACGAGCAGTACTTC. Translating gives CASSLLAGGPDEQYF. The full variable domain, rest sourced from reference TRBV7-2 and TRBJ2-7, is GAGVSQSPSNKVTEKGKDVELRCDPISGHTALYWYRQSLGQGLEFLIYFQGNSAPDKSGLPSDRFSAERTGGSVSTLTIQRTQQEDSAVYLCASSLLAGGPDEQYFGPGTRLTVT.

Of note for this clonotype: This may be a read error, as it is one base from a much larger clone. The V gene is TRBV6-1, the J gene TRBJ2-1; 7 bases agree with TRBD1. The CDR3 is 11 amino acids. The V gene's germline CDR1 is MNHNS and CDR2 SASEGT. The CDR3 reads CASNKGAGLRF. The CDR3, as DNA: TGTGCCAGCAACAAGGGGGCCGGGCTGAGATTC.

In this sample, this clonotype turned up many times. J is TRBJ2-7 and V is TRBV6-2 or TRBV6-3; TRBD2 matches 8 bases. The CDR3 is 15 residues long. V was pared by 6 bases and J by 2 bases, with 9 bases of the junction left unmatched. Looked up from germline, CDR1 is MNHEY and CDR2 is SVGEGT. CDR3 loop: CASSETTSVAYEQYF. The CDR3 nucleotides are TGTGCCAGCAGCGAAACGACTAGCGTAGCCTACGAGCAGTACTTC.

Worth noting for this clonotype: A read error may produce the germline difference seen at one junction end. The chain recombines TRBV20-1 with TRBJ1-1, with 8 bases identical to TRBD1. The CDR3 runs to 13 residues. CDR1 and CDR2 from the germline V gene are DFQATT and SNEGSKA (reference sequence). For the CDR3, the DNA is TGCAGTGCAACCAGGGGGCGGTACACTGGAGCTTTCTTT. Its translation: CSATRGRYTGAFF.

This clonotype showed up just a few times. The chain combines TRBV27 with TRBJ2-1, with TRBD2 identical over 7 bases. The trim removed 5 bases at V and 7 bases at J, leaving 8 bases unmatched. CDR1 and CDR2 (germline): MNHEY, SMNVEV (reference sequence). The CDR3 is 14 residues long. CDR3 sequence: CASSPQTSWNEQFF. The CDR3 nucleotides are TGTGCCAGCAGTCCGCAGACTAGCTGGAATGAGCAGTTCTTC.

This clonotype has just a few counts. The DNA is left out, because the CDR3 cannot be placed on it with certainty; the CDR3 is given as TCRdb lists it. This chain links TRBV6-2 or TRBV6-3 with TRBJ2-1. Germline assignment: CDR1 MNHEY and CDR2 SVGEGT. The CDR3 adds up to 14 amino acids, both ends counted. This CDR3 reads CASILGASYNEQFF.

About this clonotype itself: Just one base apart from a much larger clone, this may be a read error. The chain combines TRBV28 with TRBJ1-2; D not certain. V dropped 8 bases and J dropped 12 bases, with 16 bases sitting between them. The CDR3 runs 11 residues. In germline, CDR1 is MDHEN, CDR2 SYDVKM. The CDR3 region has the DNA TGTGCCAGCGGCCCCAATATCCACCACACCTTC. Its translation is CASGPNIHHTF.

The J gene is TRBJ1-2, the V gene TRBV29-1, with D perhaps matching TRBD1 (5 bases). The CDR3 has 13 amino acids. Between the trimmed V and J ends, which lost 4 bases and 1 base, there was a span of 10 bases. The germline V gene encodes CDR1 SQVTM and CDR2 ANQGSEA. CDR3 sequence (DNA): TGCAGCGTTGGACAGATTAATAACTATGGCTACACCTTC. Translating it yields CSVGQINNYGYTF.

The V gene is TRBV28, the J gene TRBJ2-7; D unclear. Between the trimmed V and J ends, which lost 6 bases and 0 bases, there was a span of 18 bases. This CDR3 is 16 amino acids long. Germline V lookup: CDR1 MDHEN, CDR2 SYDVKM. This CDR3 reads CASSPSLRTYSYEQYF. The CDR3 DNA reads TGTGCCAGCAGCCCTTCGTTGAGGACCTACTCCTACGAGCAGTACTTC.